These 10 T cell receptor beta chains were all obtained from the same sample, sequenced in a study of blood T cell repertoires in COVID-19. Data came from immunoSEQ multiplex PCR; TCRdb stores just in-frame clones and leaves some out. The sample lists about 260,000 clones, 70% to 90% seen once, with 0.85% to 0.95% in the top ten. The sample comprised PBMCs or T cells enriched from blood (not recorded which). The receptor source for this set is a man aged 45-65 years who had been exposed to COVID-19.

J is TRBJ1-6 and V is TRBV25-1; weak D call: TRBD1 (5 bases). V gave up 1 base and J gave up 0 bases, with 10 bases separating them. Germline loops: CDR1 MGHDK, CDR2 SYGVNS. This CDR3 has 17 residues. DNA for the CDR3: TGTGCCAGCAGTGAATGTGACAGTAGCTCCTATAATTCACCCCTCCACTTT. Translated: CASSECDSSSYNSPLHF.

The J gene is TRBJ1-2, the V gene TRBV7-6; D perhaps matches TRBD1 (6 bases). Germline V gene data show CDR1 as SGHVS and CDR2 as FNYEAQ. V lost 0 bases and J lost 8, with 10 bases in between. CDR3 size: 13 residues. The CDR3, as DNA: TGTGCCAGCAGCTTAGCGAGGGGGAACGGCTACACCTTC. Translation gives CASSLARGNGYTF.

The chain combines TRBV27 with TRBJ1-5, with a weak D call TRBD1 (5 bases). The germline CDR1 and CDR2 sequences are MNHEY and SMNVEV (reference sequence). The V end lost 8 bases, the J end lost 0 bases, and 14 bases lay between the germline ends. The CDR3 length is 15 residues. The CDR3 region has the DNA TGTGCCAGCGGGTTGGGGGGGACTAGCAATCAGCCCCAGCATTTT. As protein: CASGLGGTSNQPQHF.

The CDR3 reads CASSVVTGANVLTF. The CDR3, as DNA: TGTGCCAGCAGCGTAGTCACTGGGGCCAACGTCCTGACTTTC. The chain uses TRBV9 and TRBJ2-6; D gene uncertain. Trimming took off 0 bases at V and 2 bases at J, with 3 bases between the two ends. Per the germline V gene, CDR1 is SGDLS and CDR2 is YYNGEE. This CDR3 region has 14 residues.

The chain employs TRBV5-1 and TRBJ1-4; 7 positions agree with TRBD1. The V and J ends lost 0 bases and 8 bases, in that order; junction bases with no gene match: 7. The CDR3 consists of 15 residues. Germline V gene data show CDR1 as SGHRS and CDR2 as YFSETQ. CDR3 residues: CASSLVAGGREKLFF. The CDR3 bases are TGCGCCAGCAGCTTGGTGGCAGGGGGTAGGGAAAAACTGTTTTTT.

The rearrangement uses TRBV27 and TRBJ1-3; D is unresolved. Trimming pared 3 bases from V and 0 bases from J, leaving 6 bases between. The CDR3 spans 14 residues. Germline assignment: CDR1 MNHEY and CDR2 SMNVEV (reference sequence). Here the CDR3 reads CASSFSPSGNTIYF. As DNA, the CDR3 is TGTGCCAGCAGTTTCTCCCCCTCTGGAAACACCATATATTTT.

The chain employs TRBV15 and TRBJ1-1; TRBD1 aligns across 7 bases. V lost 9 bases, J lost 2 bases, and 6 bases stayed unmatched. This CDR3 comprises 13 residues. Germline values: CDR1 LNHNV, CDR2 YYDKDF (reference sequence). The CDR3, as DNA: TGTGCCACGCAGCAGGGGGGAAACACTGAAGCTTTCTTT. It yields the protein CATQQGGNTEAFF.

The rearrangement links TRBV11-1 to TRBJ1-2; 10 nucleotides agree with TRBD1. The CDR3 length is 16 residues. Trimming cost V 5 bases and J 4 bases; bases outside gene matches: 10. CDR1 and CDR2 from the germline V gene are SGHAT and FQDESV (reference sequence). CDR3: CASSAEPGQGLYGYTF. Written as DNA, the CDR3 is TGTGCCAGCAGCGCAGAGCCGGGACAGGGGCTCTATGGCTACACCTTC.

The V gene is TRBV28, the J gene TRBJ2-7, with D possibly TRBD2 on 5 matching bases. Germline CDR1 and CDR2: MDHEN and SYDVKM. V gave up 6 bases and J gave up 4 bases, with 13 bases separating them. CDR3 length: 13 amino acids. The DNA of the CDR3 is TGTGCCAGCAGCCGGGTCGGAGGATACGAGCAGTACGTC. Protein product: CASSRVGGYEQYV.

J is TRBJ1-1 and V is TRBV28; weak D call: TRBD1 (6 bases). V was pared by 2 bases and J by 3 bases, with 10 bases between. Germline V CDR1 and CDR2: MDHEN, SYDVKM. This CDR3 has 14 residues. CDR3 nucleotides: TGTGCCAGCAGTTTAGCTAACAGGGACACTGAAGCTTTCTTT. It is translated as CASSLANRDTEAFF.